These T cell receptor beta chains were read from a single sample in a study of T cells in Graves' hyperthyroidism and ophthalmopathy. A single record per CDR3 protein comes from TCRdb applying MiXCR to the multiplex PCR reads. The top ten clones hold about 34% of a sample with hundreds of thousands of distinct CDR3 sequences, less than 25% of them seen once. Sequencing input: blood. All receptors derive from a young man with Graves' ophthalmopathy. CDR3s include the opening cysteine and the closing phenylalanine or tryptophan. Clone size is stated in some rows and not others, as once, few, many or a class when expanded.

>few|TRBV18|TRBJ2-7
CASSPPSRETPEQYF
>many|TRBV11-2|TRBJ2-1
CASSWQASYNEQFF
>NA|TRBV7-2|TRBJ2-3
CASSLNSGGGTDTQYF
>few|TRBV12-3/TRBV12-4|TRBJ1-4
CASSLSRLNEKLFF
>NA|TRBV6-1|TRBJ1-4
CASSEQGLDEKLFF
>NA|TRBV20-1|TRBJ2-3
CSARETVDTQYF
>NA|TRBV7-3|TRBJ2-1
CASSRASGGIDNEQFF
>few|TRBV20-1|TRBJ2-7
CSARGQVHYEQYF
>NA|TRBV5-8|TRBJ1-3
CASSVAGISGNTIYF
>NA|TRBV4-3|TRBJ2-3
CASSQGDRGFADTQYF
>NA|TRBV28|TRBJ1-2
CASSFGGSSPYGYTF
>NA|TRBV7-2|TRBJ2-2
CASSLDGAAGELFF
>few|TRBV10-2|TRBJ1-5
CASGTEGDQPQHF
>many|TRBV20-1|TRBJ2-7
CSALRPSGTYEQYF
>many|TRBV2|TRBJ2-1
CASSDLLARQFF
>many|TRBV20-1|TRBJ2-7
CSARTSGNYEQYF
>NA|TRBV4-2|TRBJ1-5
CASSQEAGSSNQPQHF